This TCR beta chain was identified during a study of radiation and T cells in renal cell carcinoma. Some clones are missing from TCRdb's copy, which holds only in-frame ones; the method was immunoSEQ multiplex PCR. The data hold just under 150,000 clones, with less than 90% observed a single time. V lost 7 bases to trimming and J lost 2 bases; unmatched junction nucleotides: 12. This CDR3 has 16 residues. The germline CDR1 and CDR2 sequences are ENHRY and SYGVKD. Whole-study results and caveats: In blood, top tumor clones expanded by 2 weeks, shrinking by 4.

Points on this clone: Its antigen is not known.

Time point noted: blood 4 weeks post-SBRT, at nephrectomy. As for treatment: 15 Gy SBRT to primary tumor, nephrectomy 4 weeks later. Nephrectomy followed 15 Gy stereotactic body radiation by 4 weeks. Clear cell pathology was present in this patient's renal cell carcinoma. The chain couples TRBV10-3 to TRBJ1-2; 8 nucleotides align to TRBD1. The sequence was collected from a woman aged 50 to 60 with renal cell carcinoma. The material was blood, obtained from a patient whose treatment included radiotherapy and nephrectomy. The DNA of the CDR3 is TGTGCCATCACTAGGGCAGGGGGCGCGTTAAACTATGGCTACACCTTC. It codes for CAITRAGGALNYGYTF.